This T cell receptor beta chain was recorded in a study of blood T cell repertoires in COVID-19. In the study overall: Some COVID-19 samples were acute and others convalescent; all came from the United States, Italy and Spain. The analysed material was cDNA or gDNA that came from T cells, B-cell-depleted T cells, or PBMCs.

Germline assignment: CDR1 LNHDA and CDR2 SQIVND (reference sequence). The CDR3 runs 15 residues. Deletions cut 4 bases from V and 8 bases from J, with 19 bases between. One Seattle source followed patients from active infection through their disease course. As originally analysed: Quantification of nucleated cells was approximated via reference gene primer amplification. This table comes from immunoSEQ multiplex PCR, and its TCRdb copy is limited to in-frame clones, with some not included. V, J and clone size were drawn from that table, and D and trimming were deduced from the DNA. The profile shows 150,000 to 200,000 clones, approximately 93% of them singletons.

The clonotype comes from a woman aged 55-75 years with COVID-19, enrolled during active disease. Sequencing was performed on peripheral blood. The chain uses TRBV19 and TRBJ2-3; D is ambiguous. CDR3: CASSNVQALIVTQYF. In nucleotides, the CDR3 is TGTGCCAGTAGTAATGTTCAGGCGTTAATAGTTACGCAGTATTTT.